This TCR beta chain was sequenced during a study of blood T cells in healthy people across ages (dated by TCRdb to between 2014 and 2016). About the study as a whole: In model experiments, roughly one uniquely barcoded TCR beta cDNA molecule per two T cells was captured by template switching. To track age-related changes in TCR beta repertoire diversity, the study relied on deep sequencing normalized with unique cDNA molecular identifiers. Donors were grouped into four age groups: young (average 16 years), middle-aged (approximately 41), aged (about 59) and long-lived (just over 80). For two donors (one aged 18 to 29 and one aged 80 or older), the study analyzed two additional independent replicas of 1 million unique cDNA reads from the same blood draw. Points the paper makes about the study in general: Estimates of total diversity based on one million sequenced T cells were regarded as lower bounds and as underestimates. Compared with the aged group, more naive CD4+ T cells, fewer expanded clones and increased TCR diversity were shown by the long-lived group, suggesting age selection. There was a strong correlation between observed TCR beta diversity and the percentage of naive T cells measured by flow cytometry. Observed TCR beta diversity per million T cells fell roughly linearly with age, and a significant reduction was already apparent by age around 40. Conclusive comparison of naive and antigen-experienced compartments was prevented by the profiling of bulk unsorted PBMCs. Because donor CMV infection status was unknown, age-related changes in expanded clonotypes were potentially confounded.

Library generation was performed with 5' RACE. Sequencer: Illumina HiSeq 2500. A second PCR of about 6 to 12 cycles was performed with a sample-barcoded 5' primer and a J-beta primer mix. A unique molecular identifier was introduced onto each TCR beta cDNA molecule by a template-switch 5' adaptor carrying 12 random nucleotides. At least 2.5 million CDR3-containing paired-end reads were obtained from each sample. All of the RNA was converted into first-strand cDNA using the Mint cDNA synthesis kit, with a TRBC-specific oligonucleotide serving as the primer. Following uracil-DNA glycosylase treatment, a first 18-cycle PCR with universal primers M1SS and BC2_uni_R was performed on all cDNA. As for the authors' bioinformatics: For normalization, 1 million high-quality reads, each with a distinct molecular identifier, were randomly selected from each sample. Instead of being binned into consensus sequences, reads that shared molecular identifiers were thrown out. CDR3 identification, clonotype clustering and error correction used MiTCR with a Q25 quality threshold and the strictest error-elimination algorithm. A nonparametric unseen species model using Euler transformation provided a lower-bound estimate of total TCR beta diversity. Starting from the raw public reads, TCRdb applied fastp trimming at Q25, assembled clones with MiXCR and retained in-frame beta chains. Identical CDR3 protein sequences are pooled into one entry, listed with their most common genes and DNA. The V and J calls, along with clone size, are taken from TCRdb and not from the paper's own processing. The sample table holds under 1,100,000 distinct CDR3 sequences, of which about 23% were seen once. The ten largest clones take up around 0.75% of the sample.

Systemically healthy Caucasian individuals from Russia, 35 to 50 in total and aged about 6 to 100 years, were included as donors. Each donor gave around 9.8 milliliters of peripheral blood, collected into EDTA-treated Vacutainer tubes. Ficoll-Paque density-gradient centrifugation was used to isolate PBMCs, with at least 6.5 million per sample. Trizol reagent was used to extract total RNA from PBMCs, with at least 6 micrograms per sample. The percentages of naive CD45RAhigh/CD27high T cells were determined by flow cytometry on a PBMC aliquot from every donor. Worth noting for this clonotype: There is no known antigen for this receptor. One end of the junction does not line up with germline, which may come from a read error.

Counted from cysteine to phenylalanine, this CDR3 has 13 amino acids. The CDR3 DNA has 39 bases and is translated from base 1. From the germline V gene (reference sequence), CDR1 is SSHAT and CDR2 is FNYEAQ. These data were likewise used in another study, on T cells of mothers and their children. As that second paper reports: Donors were nine systemically healthy Caucasian individuals: three mothers and their six children. cDNA synthesis used all of the extracted RNA, with around 1.6 ug of RNA in each 15 ul reaction. In the second PCR, sample barcodes and 2-4 random nucleotides were introduced via the M1S primer. Over 8 million TCR beta CDR3 reads were obtained for each mother, and some 3.1 million reads were obtained for each child. Thymic selection similarly shapes TCR recombination output in related and unrelated pairs, with minor effect from inherited differences. Related mother-child pairs always showed normalized repertoire overlap that was slightly higher than in unrelated mother-child pairs, though the difference was never significant. No persistent microchimeric T cell clones were found, with a detection sensitivity of approximately 95 clones per million clonotypes. The study used deep NGS to compare TCR beta repertoires of mothers and children, seeking features distinguishing related mother-child pairs from unrelated individuals. The mean age was roughly 40 +/- 4 years for the mothers and about 10 +/- 4 years for the children. Libraries were sequenced on Illumina HiSeq 2000 with 100+100 nt paired-end reads after adapter ligation with NEBNext reagents. Mother and child libraries were prepared a month apart and sequenced in separate runs to prevent cross-contamination. Between about 500,000 and 2,100,000 distinct TCR beta clonotypes were identified per donor. Naive TCR beta clonotypes were estimated from low-frequency clonotypes matched to each donor's FACS-determined naive share, without sorting.

The sequence was obtained from a girl aged 2 to 10 in good health. The chain is encoded by TRBV7-7 joined to TRBJ2-3; the D gene is perhaps TRBD1 or TRBD2, as each covers 5 bases. What was sequenced was blood. The DNA sequence is TGTGCTAGCAGCTTAGAGCAGGGAGATACGCAATATTTT. This encodes CASSLEQGDTQYF.